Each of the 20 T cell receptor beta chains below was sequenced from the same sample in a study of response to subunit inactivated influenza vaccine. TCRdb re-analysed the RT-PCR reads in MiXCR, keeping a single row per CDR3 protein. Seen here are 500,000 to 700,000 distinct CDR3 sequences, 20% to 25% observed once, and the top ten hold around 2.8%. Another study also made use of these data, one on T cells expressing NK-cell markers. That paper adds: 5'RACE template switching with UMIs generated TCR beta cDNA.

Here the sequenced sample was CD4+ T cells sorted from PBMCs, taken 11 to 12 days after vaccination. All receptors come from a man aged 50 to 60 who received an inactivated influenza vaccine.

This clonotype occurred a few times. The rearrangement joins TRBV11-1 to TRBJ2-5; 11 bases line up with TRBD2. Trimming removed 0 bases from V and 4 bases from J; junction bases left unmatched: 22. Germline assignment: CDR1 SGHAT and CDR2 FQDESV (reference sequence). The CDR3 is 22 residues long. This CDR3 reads CASSLAATSGRRYEWPGETQYF. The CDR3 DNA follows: TGTGCCAGCAGCTTAGCGGCAACTAGCGGGAGACGATATGAGTGGCCAGGAGAGACCCAGTACTTC.

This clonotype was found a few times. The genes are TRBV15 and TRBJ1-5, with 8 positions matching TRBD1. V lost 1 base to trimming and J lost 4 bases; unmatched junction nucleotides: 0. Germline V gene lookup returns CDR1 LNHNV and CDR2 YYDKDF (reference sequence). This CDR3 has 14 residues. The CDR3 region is CATSRGTGNQPQHF. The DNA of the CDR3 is TGTGCCACCAGCAGAGGGACAGGGAATCAGCCCCAGCATTTT.

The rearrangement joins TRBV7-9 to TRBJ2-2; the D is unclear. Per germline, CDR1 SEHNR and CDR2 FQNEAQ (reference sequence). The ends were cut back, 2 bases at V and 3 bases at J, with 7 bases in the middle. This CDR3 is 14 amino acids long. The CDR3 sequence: CASSLIGYTGELFF. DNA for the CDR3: TGTGCCAGCAGCTTAATAGGGTACACCGGGGAGCTGTTTTTT.

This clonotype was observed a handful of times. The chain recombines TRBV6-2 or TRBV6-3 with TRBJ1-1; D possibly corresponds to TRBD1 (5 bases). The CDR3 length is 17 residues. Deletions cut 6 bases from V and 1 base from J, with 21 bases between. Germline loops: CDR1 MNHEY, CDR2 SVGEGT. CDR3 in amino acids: CASRTARGAAWNTEAFF. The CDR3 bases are TGTGCCAGCAGGACTGCCCGGGGCGCCGCTTGGAACACTGAAGCTTTCTTT.

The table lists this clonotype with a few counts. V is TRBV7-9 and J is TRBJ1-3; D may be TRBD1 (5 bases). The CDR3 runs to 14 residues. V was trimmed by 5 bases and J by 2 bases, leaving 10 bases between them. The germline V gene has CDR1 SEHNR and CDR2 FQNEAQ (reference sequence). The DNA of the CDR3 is TGTGCCAGCAGCCGGGGCCTGGCTGGAAACACCATATATTTT. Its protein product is CASSRGLAGNTIYF.

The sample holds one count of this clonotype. This CDR3 is CASSLKPPFGRTNTGELFF. For the CDR3, the DNA is TGTGCCAGCAGCTTAAAACCCCCGTTCGGCAGGACGAACACCGGGGAGCTGTTTTTT. V usage is TRBV7-8 and J usage is TRBJ2-2; D unresolved. Between the trimmed V and J ends, which lost 2 bases and 0 bases, there was a span of 19 bases. This CDR3 is built from 19 residues. Germline loops: CDR1 SGHVS, CDR2 FQNEAQ.

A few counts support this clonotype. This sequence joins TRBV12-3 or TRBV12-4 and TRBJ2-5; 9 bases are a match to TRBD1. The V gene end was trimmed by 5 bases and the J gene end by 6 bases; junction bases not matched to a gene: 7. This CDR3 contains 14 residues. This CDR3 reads CASSPYRGQKTQYF. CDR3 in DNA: TGTGCCAGCAGTCCATACAGGGGGCAAAAGACCCAGTACTTC.

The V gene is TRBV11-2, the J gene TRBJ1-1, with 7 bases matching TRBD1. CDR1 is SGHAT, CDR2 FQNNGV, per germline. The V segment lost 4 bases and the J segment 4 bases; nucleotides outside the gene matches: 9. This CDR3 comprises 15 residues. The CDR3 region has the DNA TGTGCCAGCAGCTCAATGACAGGGAGGGTCACTGAAGCTTTCTTT. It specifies CASSSMTGRVTEAFF. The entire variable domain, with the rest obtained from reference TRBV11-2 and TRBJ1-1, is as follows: EAGVAQSPRYKIIEKRQSVAFWCNPISGHATLYWYQQILGQGPKLLIQFQNNGVVDDSQLPKDRFSAERLKGVDSTLKIQPAKLEDSAVYLCASSSMTGRVTEAFFGQGTRLTVV.

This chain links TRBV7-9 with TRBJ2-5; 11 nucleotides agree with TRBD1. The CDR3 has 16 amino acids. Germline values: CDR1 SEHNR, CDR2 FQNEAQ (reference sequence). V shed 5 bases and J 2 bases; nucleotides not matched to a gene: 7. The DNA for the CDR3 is TGTGCCAGCAGCCCATGGACAGGGGGCGGTCAAGAGACCCAGTACTTC. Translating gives CASSPWTGGGQETQYF. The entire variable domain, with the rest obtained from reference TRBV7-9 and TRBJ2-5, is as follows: DTGVSQNPRHKITKRGQNVTFRCDPISEHNRLYWYRQTLGQGPEFLTYFQNEAQLEKSRLLSDRFSAERPKGSFSTLEIQRTEQGDSAMYLCASSPWTGGGQETQYFGPGTRLLVL.

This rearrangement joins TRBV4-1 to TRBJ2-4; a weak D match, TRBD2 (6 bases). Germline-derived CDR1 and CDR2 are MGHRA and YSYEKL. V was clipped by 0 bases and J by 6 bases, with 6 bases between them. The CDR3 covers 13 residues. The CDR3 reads CASSQEAGNIQYF. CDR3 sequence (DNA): TGCGCCAGCAGCCAAGAAGCGGGAAACATTCAGTACTTC.

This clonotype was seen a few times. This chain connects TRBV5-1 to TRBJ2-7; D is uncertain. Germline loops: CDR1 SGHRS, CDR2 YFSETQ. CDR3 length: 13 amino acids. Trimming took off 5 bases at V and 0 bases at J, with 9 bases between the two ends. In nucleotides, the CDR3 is TGCGCCAGCAGTTCCTCCGCCTCCTACGAGCAGTACTTC. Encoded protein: CASSSSASYEQYF.

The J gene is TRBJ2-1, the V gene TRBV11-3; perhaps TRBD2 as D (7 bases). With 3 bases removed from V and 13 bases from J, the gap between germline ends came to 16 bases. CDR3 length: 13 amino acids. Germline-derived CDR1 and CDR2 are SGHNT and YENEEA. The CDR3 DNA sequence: TGTGCCAGCAGCTTTGCCGAAGGGGGGGGTCAGTTCTTC. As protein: CASSFAEGGGQFF.

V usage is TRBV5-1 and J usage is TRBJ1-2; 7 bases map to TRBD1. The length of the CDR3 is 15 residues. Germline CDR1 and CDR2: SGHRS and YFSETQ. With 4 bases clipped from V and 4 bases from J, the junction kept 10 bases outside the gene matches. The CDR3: CASSDRSRTGYGYTF. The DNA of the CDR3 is TGCGCCAGCAGCGATCGATCCCGGACAGGCTATGGCTACACCTTC.

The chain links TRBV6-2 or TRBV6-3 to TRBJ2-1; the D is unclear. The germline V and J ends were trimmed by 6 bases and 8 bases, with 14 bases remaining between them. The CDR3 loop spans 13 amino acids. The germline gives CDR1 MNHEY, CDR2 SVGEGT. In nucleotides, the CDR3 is TGTGCCAGCAGCCTATTTCAGCGACATGAGCAGTTCTTC. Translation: CASSLFQRHEQFF.

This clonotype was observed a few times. CDR3 bases: TGCGCCAGCAGGCCGGCAGGGGGCTACGAGCAGTACTTC. Amino acid sequence: CASRPAGGYEQYF. J is TRBJ2-7 and V is TRBV5-1; 7 bases map to TRBD1. Per the germline V gene, CDR1 is SGHRS and CDR2 is YFSETQ. The CDR3 extends over 13 amino acids. V was clipped by 5 bases and J by 3 bases; unmatched bases: 5. Supplemented by reference TRBV5-1 and TRBJ2-7, the full variable domain reads KAGVTQTPRYLIKTRGQQVTLSCSPISGHRSVSWYQQTPGQGLQFLFEYFSETQRNKGNFPGRFSGRQFSNSRSEMNVSTLELGDSALYLCASRPAGGYEQYFGPGTRLTVT.

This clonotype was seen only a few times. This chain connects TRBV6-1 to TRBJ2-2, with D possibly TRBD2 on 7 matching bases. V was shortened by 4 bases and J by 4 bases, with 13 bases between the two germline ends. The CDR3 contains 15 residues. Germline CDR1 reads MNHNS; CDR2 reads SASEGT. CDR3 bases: TGTGCCAGCAGTGGGGGAGGGGGGCTCACCGGGGAGCTGTTTTTT. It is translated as CASSGGGGLTGELFF.

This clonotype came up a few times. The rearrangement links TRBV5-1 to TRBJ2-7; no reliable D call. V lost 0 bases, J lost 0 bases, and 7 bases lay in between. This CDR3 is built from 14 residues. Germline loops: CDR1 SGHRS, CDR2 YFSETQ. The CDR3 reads CASSLDPGSYEQYF. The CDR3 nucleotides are TGCGCCAGCAGCTTGGATCCAGGCTCCTACGAGCAGTACTTC.

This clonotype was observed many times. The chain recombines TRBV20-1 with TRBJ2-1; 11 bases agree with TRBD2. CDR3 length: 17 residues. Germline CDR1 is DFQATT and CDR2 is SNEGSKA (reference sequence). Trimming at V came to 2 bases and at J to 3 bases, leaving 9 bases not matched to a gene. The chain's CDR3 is CSARSGLAERDYNEQFF. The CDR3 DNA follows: TGCAGTGCTAGATCGGGACTAGCGGAGCGGGACTACAATGAGCAGTTCTTC.

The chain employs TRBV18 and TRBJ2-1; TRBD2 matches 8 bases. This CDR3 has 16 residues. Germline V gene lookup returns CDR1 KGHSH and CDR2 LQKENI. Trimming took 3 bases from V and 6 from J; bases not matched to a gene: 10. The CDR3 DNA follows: TGTGCCAGCTCACCGTCTAGAGCGGGAGTTGGCAATGAGCAGTTCTTC. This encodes CASSPSRAGVGNEQFF.

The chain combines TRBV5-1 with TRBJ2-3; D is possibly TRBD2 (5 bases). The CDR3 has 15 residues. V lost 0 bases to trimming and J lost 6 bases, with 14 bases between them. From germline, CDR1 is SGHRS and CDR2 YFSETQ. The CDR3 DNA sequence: TGCGCCAGCAGCTTGGCACTAGGACCTTATGATACGCAGTATTTT. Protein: CASSLALGPYDTQYF.